This is a list of T cell receptor beta chains from one sample in a study of T cells of healthy individuals. TCRdb reprocessed the 5' RACE reads via MiXCR and lists one record per CDR3 protein. The sample consists of about 53,000 distinct CDR3 sequences, roughly 14% of them appearing once. These receptors were taken from a human donor in good health. The CDR3 runs from the conserved cysteine through the conserved F or W. D genes are given only for firm matches. Clone size appears in some rows only: once, few, many, or a class for an expanded clone.

j_call: TRBJ2-1; clone_size: many; v_call: TRBV9; cdr3_length: 17; d_call: TRBD2; cdr3_nt: TGTGCCAGCAGCGTATCGAGGGAGGGGAGCTCCTACAATGAGCAGTTCTTC; cdr3_aa: CASSVSREGSSYNEQFF
j_call: TRBJ2-1; clone_size: .; v_call: TRBV3-1; cdr3_length: 13; d_call: .; cdr3_nt: TGTGCCAGCACCCTCGGTGCCTACAATGAGCAGTTCTTC; cdr3_aa: CASTLGAYNEQFF
j_call: TRBJ2-7; clone_size: .; v_call: TRBV19; cdr3_length: 14; d_call: .; cdr3_nt: TGTGCCAGTAGTATTTCTGGCAGTTCCTACGAGCAGTACTTC; cdr3_aa: CASSISGSSYEQYF
j_call: TRBJ2-1; clone_size: .; v_call: TRBV6-2/TRBV6-3; cdr3_length: 19; d_call: TRBD2; cdr3_nt: TGTGCCAGCAGTTACTTGGGACTAGCGGGGTTTAGCTCCTACAATGAGCAGTTCTTC; cdr3_aa: CASSYLGLAGFSSYNEQFF
j_call: TRBJ1-2; clone_size: few; v_call: TRBV19; cdr3_length: 14; d_call: .; cdr3_nt: TGTGCCAGTAGCCAGGGATCTACTAACTATGGCTACACCTTC; cdr3_aa: CASSQGSTNYGYTF
j_call: TRBJ1-1; clone_size: many; v_call: TRBV6-2/TRBV6-3; cdr3_length: 14; d_call: .; cdr3_nt: TGTGCCAGCCCCTCCGAGGGTAAGACCGCTGAAGCTTTCTTT; cdr3_aa: CASPSEGKTAEAFF
j_call: TRBJ1-3; clone_size: few; v_call: TRBV9; cdr3_length: 13; d_call: .; cdr3_nt: TGTGCCAGCAGCCCCCCGTCGGGAAACACCATATATTTT; cdr3_aa: CASSPPSGNTIYF
j_call: TRBJ2-5; clone_size: many; v_call: TRBV15; cdr3_length: 16; d_call: .; cdr3_nt: TGTGCCACCAGCAGAGGTCCGGGGAATGGGCAAGAGACCCAGTACTTC; cdr3_aa: CATSRGPGNGQETQYF
j_call: TRBJ2-7; clone_size: .; v_call: TRBV20-1; cdr3_length: 12; d_call: TRBD1; cdr3_nt: TGCAGTGCTAGACAGGGGGCCTACGAGCAGTACTTC; cdr3_aa: CSARQGAYEQYF
j_call: TRBJ2-5; clone_size: .; v_call: TRBV9; cdr3_length: 14; d_call: .; cdr3_nt: TGTGCCAGCAGCCACAACCGTATATCAGAGACCCAGTACTTC; cdr3_aa: CASSHNRISETQYF
j_call: TRBJ2-1; clone_size: .; v_call: TRBV9; cdr3_length: 15; d_call: TRBD2; cdr3_nt: TGTGCCAGCAGCGCTAGCGGGGGCTCCTACAATGAGCAGTTCTTC; cdr3_aa: CASSASGGSYNEQFF
j_call: TRBJ1-6; clone_size: many; v_call: TRBV30; cdr3_length: 12; d_call: TRBD1; cdr3_nt: TGTGCCTGGAGCAGTTTGGGACAGAGGAACCACTTT; cdr3_aa: CAWSSLGQRNHF
j_call: TRBJ1-2; clone_size: .; v_call: TRBV5-1; cdr3_length: 12; d_call: TRBD1; cdr3_nt: TGCGCCAGCAGCTCAGGGGGCTATGGCTACACCTTC; cdr3_aa: CASSSGGYGYTF
j_call: TRBJ2-3; clone_size: once; v_call: TRBV6-2/TRBV6-3; cdr3_length: 14; d_call: .; cdr3_nt: TGTGCCAGCAGTTACTCGAGTCTGAGCGATACGCAGTATTTT; cdr3_aa: CASSYSSLSDTQYF
j_call: TRBJ2-5; clone_size: .; v_call: TRBV6-5; cdr3_length: 15; d_call: .; cdr3_nt: TGTGCCAGCAGTTACTTAGGGGGGGCACAAGAGACCCAGTACTTC; cdr3_aa: CASSYLGGAQETQYF
j_call: TRBJ1-1; clone_size: few; v_call: TRBV2; cdr3_length: 13; d_call: .; cdr3_nt: TGTGCCAGCAGTCCTAGACAGGTCATTGAAGCTTTCTTT; cdr3_aa: CASSPRQVIEAFF
j_call: TRBJ2-3; clone_size: .; v_call: TRBV29-1; cdr3_length: 12; d_call: .; cdr3_nt: TGCAGCATCAATGCGGCTGGAGATACGCAGTATTTT; cdr3_aa: CSINAAGDTQYF
j_call: TRBJ1-1; clone_size: many; v_call: TRBV29-1; cdr3_length: 13; d_call: .; cdr3_nt: TGCAGCGTTGAAGATGGGGCAAACACTGAAGCTTTCTTT; cdr3_aa: CSVEDGANTEAFF
j_call: TRBJ1-2; clone_size: few; v_call: TRBV29-1; cdr3_length: 13; d_call: .; cdr3_nt: TGCAGCGTTGAACCCGAGGAGCGTTATGGCTACACCTTC; cdr3_aa: CSVEPEERYGYTF
j_call: TRBJ2-5; clone_size: .; v_call: TRBV5-1; cdr3_length: 13; d_call: TRBD1; cdr3_nt: TGCGCCAGCAGGTTCGGGACAGAAGAGACCCAGTACTTC; cdr3_aa: CASRFGTEETQYF
j_call: TRBJ1-1; clone_size: few; v_call: TRBV4-3; cdr3_length: 16; d_call: .; cdr3_nt: TGCGCCAGCAGCCAAGAGAACAGCGCTTCGAACACTGAAGCTTTCTTT; cdr3_aa: CASSQENSASNTEAFF
j_call: TRBJ1-1; clone_size: many; v_call: TRBV6-5; cdr3_length: 13; d_call: TRBD1; cdr3_nt: TGTGCCAGCAGTGCGACAGGGTATACTGAAGCTTTCTTT; cdr3_aa: CASSATGYTEAFF
j_call: TRBJ1-1; clone_size: few; v_call: TRBV21-1; cdr3_length: 18; d_call: .; cdr3_nt: TGTGCCAGCAGCAAGGTCAGAGGACAGGGGGAGATGAACACTGAAGCTTTCTTT; cdr3_aa: CASSKVRGQGEMNTEAFF
j_call: TRBJ2-5; clone_size: few; v_call: TRBV5-1; cdr3_length: 15; d_call: .; cdr3_nt: TGCGCCAGCAGCTTGGGGGGCCTAACTCAAGAGACCCAGTACTTC; cdr3_aa: CASSLGGLTQETQYF
j_call: TRBJ1-5; clone_size: .; v_call: TRBV10-3; cdr3_length: 12; d_call: .; cdr3_nt: TGTGCCATCGGCAGGGATGAGCAGCCCCAGCATTTT; cdr3_aa: CAIGRDEQPQHF
j_call: TRBJ1-4; clone_size: few; v_call: TRBV30; cdr3_length: 13; d_call: .; cdr3_nt: TGTGCCTGGCAGGGGACACTAAATGAAAAACTGTTTTTT; cdr3_aa: CAWQGTLNEKLFF
j_call: TRBJ2-7; clone_size: .; v_call: TRBV18; cdr3_length: 15; d_call: .; cdr3_nt: TGTGCCAGCTCACCGGTGGGCTTGGGGCCTTACGAGCAGTACTTC; cdr3_aa: CASSPVGLGPYEQYF
j_call: TRBJ1-5; clone_size: .; v_call: TRBV20-1; cdr3_length: 12; d_call: .; cdr3_nt: TGCAGTGGGGTCTCGGGGGATCAGCCCCAGCATTTT; cdr3_aa: CSGVSGDQPQHF
j_call: TRBJ2-7; clone_size: .; v_call: TRBV5-1; cdr3_length: 15; d_call: .; cdr3_nt: TGCGCCAGCAGCTTATCCTCACAGGGCCCCTACGAGCAGTACTTC; cdr3_aa: CASSLSSQGPYEQYF
j_call: TRBJ2-1; clone_size: .; v_call: TRBV11-2; cdr3_length: 13; d_call: TRBD2; cdr3_nt: TGTGCCAGCAGCTCTACCGGGCGGGAGGGCAAAATCTTC; cdr3_aa: CASSSTGREGKIF
j_call: TRBJ2-1; clone_size: .; v_call: TRBV20-1; cdr3_length: 17; d_call: TRBD2; cdr3_nt: TGCAGTGCTAGAGATTCCTCGGGACTAGCGGGCTACAATGAGCAGTTCTTC; cdr3_aa: CSARDSSGLAGYNEQFF
j_call: TRBJ1-1; clone_size: .; v_call: TRBV24-1; cdr3_length: 13; d_call: TRBD1; cdr3_nt: TGTGCCACCACAACAGGGGGGAACACTGAAGCTTTCTTT; cdr3_aa: CATTTGGNTEAFF
j_call: TRBJ2-1; clone_size: .; v_call: TRBV14; cdr3_length: 12; d_call: .; cdr3_nt: TGTGCCAGCAGCCAAGGTGGACTCGAGCAGTTCTTC; cdr3_aa: CASSQGGLEQFF
j_call: TRBJ2-2; clone_size: many; v_call: TRBV7-8; cdr3_length: 14; d_call: .; cdr3_nt: TGTGCCAGCAGCTTATCAGAGAACACCGGGGAGCTGTTTTTT; cdr3_aa: CASSLSENTGELFF
j_call: TRBJ1-6; clone_size: many; v_call: TRBV7-2; cdr3_length: 14; d_call: .; cdr3_nt: TGTGCCAGCAGCTCTCGGGACGGGTATTCACCCCTCCACTTT; cdr3_aa: CASSSRDGYSPLHF
j_call: TRBJ2-3; clone_size: many; v_call: TRBV11-2; cdr3_length: 15; d_call: .; cdr3_nt: TGTGCCAGCAGCTTAGACCTACTAGCAACAGATACGCAGTATTTT; cdr3_aa: CASSLDLLATDTQYF
j_call: TRBJ2-3; clone_size: .; v_call: TRBV13; cdr3_length: 15; d_call: .; cdr3_nt: TGTGCCAGCAGCCGGCGACAGACTAGCACAGATACGCAGTATTTT; cdr3_aa: CASSRRQTSTDTQYF